The 21 T cell receptor beta chains listed next were all sequenced from one sample in a study of T cells in Graves' hyperthyroidism and ophthalmopathy. TCR beta CDR3 sequences were amplified from RNA transcripts. The primer set for the first-round RT-PCR of the TCR CDR3 was HTBI. One entry per CDR3 protein results from TCRdb running MiXCR on the multiplex PCR reads. The repertoire holds hundreds of thousands of distinct CDR3 sequences, with 40% to 55% as singletons. The sample consisted of peripheral blood or thyroid tissue (not recorded which). Every receptor here comes from an adult man with Graves' disease, either hyperthyroidism or ophthalmopathy (not recorded which).

In regard to this clonotype: Given a much more abundant clone one base away, this may be a read error. The chain couples TRBV20-1 to TRBJ1-6, with 9 bases fitting TRBD1. The V gene end was trimmed by 3 bases and the J gene end by 9 bases; junction bases not matched to a gene: 6. CDR3 length: 14 residues. CDR1 is DFQATT, CDR2 SNEGSKA, per germline (reference sequence). The CDR3 DNA sequence: TGCAGTGCTAGTGGGGACAGGGTGGGTTCACCCCTCCACTTT. Its protein product is CSASGDRVGSPLHF.

This chain's CDR3 is CASRLPGARGYTF. Here the CDR3 DNA reads TGTGCCAGCAGGTTACCCGGGGCGCGGGGCTACACCTTC. V usage is TRBV25-1 and J usage is TRBJ1-2, with TRBD1 as a possible D gene (5 bases). Trimming removed 6 bases from V and 8 bases from J, with 16 bases in between. Germline CDR1 and CDR2: MGHDK and SYGVNS. The CDR3 contains 13 residues.

The gene calls are TRBV2 and TRBJ1-2; 9 bases are shared with TRBD1. This CDR3 is 13 amino acids long. Losses at the gene ends were 6 bases for V and 7 bases for J; bases not matched to a gene: 6. Germline values: CDR1 SNHLY, CDR2 FYNNEI. For the CDR3, the DNA is TGTGCCAGCAGAACAGGGGGCAGTGGTGGCTACACCTTC. Translating gives CASRTGGSGGYTF.

This clonotype showed up just a few times. The chain couples TRBV5-4 to TRBJ2-7, with 7 bases lining up with TRBD2. The CDR3 length is 16 residues. The V and J ends lost 0 bases and 3 bases, in that order; junction bases with no gene match: 9. Germline lookup yields CDR1 SGHNT and CDR2 YYREEE (reference sequence). The CDR3 loop reads CASSLEAQRGSYEQYF. Written as DNA, the CDR3 is TGTGCCAGCAGCTTGGAGGCCCAGCGGGGCAGCTACGAGCAGTACTTC.

This sequence joins TRBV10-3 and TRBJ1-1; a weak D match, TRBD1 (6 bases). Looked up from germline, CDR1 is ENHRY and CDR2 is SYGVKD. The CDR3 is made up of 15 amino acids. With 0 bases removed from V and 5 bases from J, the gap between germline ends came to 13 bases. This CDR3 is CAISESTGGFTEAFF. The CDR3 DNA reads as TGTGCCATCAGTGAGTCGACGGGGGGCTTTACTGAAGCTTTCTTT.

The chain uses TRBV7-6 and TRBJ1-1, with D uncertain. Trimming left V 5 bases short and J 3 bases short, with 13 bases between. The CDR3 extends over 14 amino acids. CDR1 is SGHVS, CDR2 FNYEAQ, per germline. CDR3 sequence reads: CASSHRGGHTEAFF. DNA for the CDR3: TGTGCCAGCAGCCACCGAGGCGGGCACACTGAAGCTTTCTTT.

The rearrangement links TRBV6-6 to TRBJ1-5; 9 nucleotides align to TRBD1. CDR3 length: 16 residues. Germline CDR1 MNHNY, CDR2 SVGAGI (reference sequence). Unmatched junction bases numbered 6, after V lost 6 bases and J lost 0 bases. CDR3: CASSGQGTDSNQPQHF. Here the CDR3 DNA reads TGTGCCAGCAGCGGACAGGGGACAGATAGCAATCAGCCCCAGCATTTT.

The rearrangement links TRBV29-1 to TRBJ2-6; 10 bases match TRBD1. Losses at the gene ends were 2 bases for V and 0 bases for J; bases not matched to a gene: 7. CDR3 size: 18 residues. Germline-derived CDR1 and CDR2 are SQVTM and ANQGSEA. CDR3 bases: TGCAGCGTTGAATTGTCGGGACAGGGGAGCTCTGGGGCCAACGTCCTGACTTTC. Its translation: CSVELSGQGSSGANVLTF. The full variable domain, completed using reference TRBV29-1 and TRBJ2-6, is SAVISQKPSRDICQRGTSLTIQCQVDSQVTMMFWYRQQPGQSLTLIATANQGSEATYESGFVIDKFPISRPNLTFSTLTVSNMSPEDSSIYLCSVELSGQGSSGANVLTFGAGSRLTVL.

This chain connects TRBV4-2 to TRBJ1-6; D gene ambiguous. The CDR3 is 14 amino acids. V lost 5 bases and J 8 bases, leaving 13 bases between the germline ends. In germline, CDR1 is LGHNA, CDR2 YNFKEQ. CDR3 coding DNA: TGTGCCAGCAGCAGGACGGTAGGAGATTCACCCCTCCACTTT. It encodes CASSRTVGDSPLHF.

V and J are TRBV6-2 or TRBV6-3 and TRBJ1-4, with D uncertain. Trimming took 0 bases from V and 7 from J, leaving 15 bases between them. The CDR3 loop spans 16 amino acids. In germline, CDR1 is MNHEY, CDR2 SVGEGT. The CDR3 here is CASSYSVPVLGEKLFF. CDR3 coding DNA: TGTGCCAGCAGTTACTCCGTCCCTGTTTTGGGTGAAAAACTGTTTTTT.

The chain recombines TRBV29-1 with TRBJ2-3; D perhaps matches TRBD2 (5 bases). The V gene lost 4 bases and the J gene lost 3 bases, with 17 bases spanning the gap. The CDR3 totals 15 residues. Germline V CDR1 and CDR2: SQVTM, ANQGSEA. The CDR3 region is CSVGGLASPTDTQYF. In DNA, the CDR3 is TGCAGCGTTGGCGGACTGGCCAGCCCTACAGATACGCAGTATTTT.

There are a few counts of this clonotype. This chain links TRBV9 with TRBJ2-7, with D possibly matching TRBD1 (6 bases). The V and J ends lost 5 bases and 0 bases respectively, with 24 bases between them. CDR1 and CDR2 (germline): SGDLS, YYNGEE. CDR3 length equals 18 residues. The CDR3 here is CASSPLTPGTQHSYEQYF. CDR3 nucleotide sequence: TGTGCCAGCAGTCCGTTGACCCCCGGGACACAACACTCCTACGAGCAGTACTTC. Full variable domain (remainder filled in from reference TRBV9 and TRBJ2-7): DSGVTQTPKHLITATGQRVTLRCSPRSGDLSVYWYQQSLDQGLQFLIQYYNGEERAKGNILERFSAQQFPDLHSELNLSSLELGDSALYFCASSPLTPGTQHSYEQYFGPGTRLTVT.

J is TRBJ1-2 and V is TRBV25-1; 7 bases match TRBD1. Germline CDR1 and CDR2: MGHDK and SYGVNS. The V and J ends lost 1 base and 2 bases, in that order; junction bases with no gene match: 1. This CDR3 spans 14 amino acids. The CDR3 nucleotides read TGTGCCAGCAGTGAATCAGGGGGGAACTATGGCTACACCTTC. Residues: CASSESGGNYGYTF.

The V and J genes are TRBV19 and TRBJ2-7; 10 nucleotides agree with TRBD2. CDR1 LNHDA and CDR2 SQIVND come from the germline V gene (reference sequence). Trimming cost V 6 bases and J 3 bases; bases outside gene matches: 8. CDR3 length: 15 residues. The CDR3 region is CASRSSGRANYEQYF. For the CDR3, the DNA is TGTGCCAGTAGATCAAGCGGGAGGGCCAACTACGAGCAGTACTTC.

This clonotype was found a few times. V usage is TRBV10-3 and J usage is TRBJ1-1; 11 bases map to TRBD1. J was trimmed by 10 bases and V by 4 bases; bases with no gene match: 5. This CDR3 region has 13 residues. Looked up from germline, CDR1 is ENHRY and CDR2 is SYGVKD. This chain's CDR3 is CAISGTGGVGAFF. The CDR3 region has the DNA TGTGCCATCAGTGGGACAGGGGGCGTTGGAGCTTTCTTT.

The chain joins TRBV7-8 to TRBJ2-2, with 12 nucleotides matching TRBD1. The V segment lost 6 bases and the J segment 6 bases; nucleotides outside the gene matches: 8. Germline V CDR1 and CDR2: SGHVS, FQNEAQ. This CDR3 is 16 amino acids long. For the CDR3, the DNA is TGTGCCAGCAGTTTTATCCGGGACAGGGGGCCCGGGGAGCTGTTTTTT. Translation gives CASSFIRDRGPGELFF.

The gene calls are TRBV6-1 and TRBJ1-1, with D uncertain. In germline, CDR1 is MNHNS, CDR2 SASEGT. CDR3 size: 13 residues. V lost 1 base and J 5 bases, leaving 8 bases between the germline ends. The CDR3 loop is CASSEGRWTEAFF. In nucleotides, the CDR3 is TGTGCCAGCAGTGAAGGAAGATGGACTGAAGCTTTCTTT.

The chain combines TRBV7-8 with TRBJ1-4, with D possibly being TRBD1 (6 bases). The CDR3 covers 14 residues. CDR1 is SGHVS, CDR2 FQNEAQ, per germline. V gave up 11 bases and J gave up 7 bases, with 20 bases separating them. The chain's CDR3 is CAWSTPGGGEKLFF. The CDR3 nucleotides are TGTGCCTGGAGTACCCCCGGAGGGGGTGAAAAACTGTTTTTT.

Concerning this clonotype: One junction end does not reproduce the germline sequence, and a read error may be involved. This chain connects TRBV6-1 to TRBJ1-1; D is unclear. CDR1 MNHNS and CDR2 SASEGT come from the germline V gene. The CDR3 is 11 residues long. CDR3 region: CASKEGPEASF. CDR3 DNA: TGTGCCAGCAAGGAGGGCCCTGAAGCTTCCTTT.

V gene TRBV7-6 combines with J gene TRBJ2-2; 7 positions match TRBD2. The CDR3 is 16 amino acids. Looked up from germline, CDR1 is SGHVS and CDR2 is FNYEAQ. The junction had 11 bases not matched to a gene; V was cut back by 5 bases and J by 5 bases. The CDR3 sequence: CASSTKRGRRTGELFF. Written as DNA, the CDR3 is TGTGCCAGCAGCACCAAGCGGGGAAGAAGGACCGGGGAGCTGTTTTTT. The complete variable domain, with remaining parts taken from reference TRBV7-6 and TRBJ2-2, reads GAGVSQSPRYKVTKRGQDVALRCDPISGHVSLYWYRQALGQGPEFLTYFNYEAQQDKSGLPNDRFSAERPEGSISTLTIQRTEQRDSAMYRCASSTKRGRRTGELFFGEGSRLTVL.

The chain couples TRBV10-3 to TRBJ1-4; possibly TRBD1 for D (5 bases). Trimming cost V 5 bases and J 7 bases, with 17 bases left between them. This CDR3 contains 15 residues. The germline gives CDR1 ENHRY, CDR2 SYGVKD. The CDR3 DNA sequence: TGTGCCATCAGTTACTCGGCAGGGTGGGGTGAAAAACTGTTTTTT. It translates to CAISYSAGWGEKLFF.